These 3 T cell receptor beta chains originate from one sample sequenced in a study of blood T cells in healthy people across ages. With a J-beta primer mix and a sample-barcoded 5' primer, a second PCR ran about 7 to 11 cycles. MiXCR, applied by TCRdb to the 5' RACE reads, yields one record per CDR3 protein. The sample yields around 1.5 million distinct CDR3 sequences, roughly 64% seen once. Sequences were obtained from blood. All receptors come from a man aged 18 to 29 in good health.

V usage is TRBV4-1 and J usage is TRBJ2-1; 7 bases map to TRBD2. The V and J ends lost 1 base and 8 bases, in that order; junction bases with no gene match: 14. The CDR3 has 17 residues. Germline CDR1 reads MGHRA; CDR2 reads YSYEKL. The CDR3 is CASSQVSLGLPEYEQFF. CDR3 nucleotide sequence: TGCGCCAGCAGCCAAGTGTCCCTGGGACTACCAGAGTATGAGCAGTTCTTC.

The chain is built from TRBV29-1 and TRBJ2-7, with TRBD2 matching over 16 bases. J lost 2 bases, V lost 4 bases, and 5 bases had no gene match. In germline, CDR1 is SQVTM, CDR2 ANQGSEA. There are 16 residues in the CDR3. The CDR3 here is CSVGGLAGGPAYEQYF. The CDR3 DNA sequence: TGCAGCGTTGGGGGACTAGCGGGAGGGCCAGCCTACGAGCAGTACTTC.

The chain employs TRBV7-2 and TRBJ2-3; D is perhaps TRBD1 or TRBD2 (5 bases each). V lost 2 bases, J lost 5 bases, and 23 bases lay in between. Germline V gene sequence: CDR1 SGHTA, CDR2 FQGNSA. The CDR3 totals 18 residues. The CDR3 loop is CASSLSHHSGGIRDTQYF. CDR3 bases: TGTGCCAGCAGCTTATCCCACCACAGTGGGGGAATTAGAGATACGCAGTATTTT.